Described below is a single T cell receptor (beta chain) sequence and its context. Trimming stripped 2 bases from V and 2 bases from J, with 12 bases between. Looked up from germline, CDR1 is WNHNN and CDR2 is SYGVQD (reference sequence). The CDR3 loop spans 16 amino acids. The sample is drawn from a study of blood T cell repertoires in COVID-19. It was during active infection that Seattle patients were enrolled and then longitudinally followed. The data were produced by immunoSEQ multiplex PCR, yet TCRdb's version contains in-frame clones alone and is incomplete. The sample lists roughly 140,000 clones, approximately 85% occurring once.

This clonotype was obtained from a woman aged 60 to 75 with COVID-19, enrolled during active disease. The sequenced sample was peripheral blood. The rearrangement uses TRBV10-1 and TRBJ2-2; D is perhaps TRBD2 (6 bases). The chain's CDR3 is CASSESREINTGELFF. The CDR3 DNA follows: TGCGCCAGCAGTGAGAGCCGGGAGATTAACACCGGGGAGCTGTTTTTT.